This TCR beta chain was profiled in a study of cytomegalovirus exposure and HLA in healthy donors. Study-wide context: Earlier, almost 120 million unique TCR beta sequences were recovered from about 179 million T cells by an analysis.

The germline V gene has CDR1 LGHNT and CDR2 FRNRAP. With 5 bases removed from V and 3 bases from J, the gap between germline ends came to 10 bases. This CDR3 contains 13 residues. The PCR made use of 60 Vbeta and 13 Jbeta primers. The assay was immunoSEQ multiplex PCR, and TCRdb's table has in-frame clones only and misses some. The table has about 91,000 clones, more than 55% seen once. This receptor was identified in a human donor in good health. Sequences were obtained from PBMCs. V usage is TRBV12-5 and J usage is TRBJ2-5; D not resolved. Here the CDR3 reads CASGPHEEETQYF. CDR3 coding DNA: TGTGCTAGTGGTCCCCATGAGGAAGAGACCCAGTACTTC.